The 7 T cell receptor beta chains below were found in one sample sequenced in a study of regulatory dendritic cells for organ transplantation. Libraries were prepared by immunoSEQ multiplex PCR; TCRdb keeps only in-frame clonotypes and omits some of them. The sample records under 35,000 clones, less than 85% being singletons. The specimen sequenced was naive CD8+ T cells from blood. Indicated subset: CD45RA+ naive T cells. The receptors come from a human donor in good health.

The chain employs TRBV7-9 and TRBJ2-3; 9 bases line up with TRBD2. Trimming took 0 bases from V and 0 from J; bases not matched to a gene: 1. CDR3 length: 16 residues. Germline assignment: CDR1 SEHNR and CDR2 FQNEAQ (reference sequence). This chain's CDR3 is CASSLAAGGSTDTQYF. CDR3 DNA: TGTGCCAGCAGCTTAGCAGCGGGGGGTAGCACAGATACGCAGTATTTT.

V is TRBV27 and J is TRBJ1-5; D might be TRBD1 (5 bases). V lost 0 bases to trimming and J lost 1 base, with 10 bases between them. The CDR3 sequence is 16 residues long. Germline CDR1 reads MNHEY; CDR2 reads SMNVEV (reference sequence). The DNA of the CDR3 is TGTGCCAGCAGTTTATCGCAGGGTCAGAGCAATCAGCCCCAGCATTTT. Translating it yields CASSLSQGQSNQPQHF.

The chain employs TRBV9 and TRBJ2-1, with D perhaps TRBD2 (6 bases). V dropped 5 bases and J dropped 4 bases, with 22 bases sitting between them. Germline V gives CDR1 SGDLS, CDR2 YYNGEE. CDR3 length equals 17 residues. CDR3 residues: CASSPVTSPHPYNEQFF. For the CDR3, the DNA is TGTGCCAGCAGTCCTGTGACTAGTCCTCACCCATACAATGAGCAGTTCTTC.

The V and J genes are TRBV10-3 and TRBJ2-3; 8 nucleotides match TRBD2. V lost 10 bases to trimming and J lost 2 bases; unmatched junction nucleotides: 8. This CDR3 is built from 14 residues. Per germline, CDR1 ENHRY and CDR2 SYGVKD. The CDR3 DNA reads as TGTGCCAGCCGGGGCGGGGGGTCCACAGATACGCAGTATTTT. This gives the protein CASRGGGSTDTQYF.

The chain carries TRBV6-5 and TRBJ2-1; 9 positions agree with TRBD1. Germline CDR1 MNHEY, CDR2 SVGAGI. Germline trimming cut 4 bases from V and 6 bases from J; bases unmatched to any gene: 10. The CDR3 consists of 16 residues. DNA of the CDR3: TGTGCCAGCAGTTTACAGGGGGCGGTGAGGGCCAATGAGCAGTTCTTC. This codes for CASSLQGAVRANEQFF.

The chain uses TRBV7-4 and TRBJ1-5; the D is unclear. Trimming left V 3 bases short and J 7 bases short, with 28 bases between. Germline lookup yields CDR1 SGHVT and CDR2 SQSDAQ. This CDR3 comprises 19 residues. CDR3 DNA sequence: TGTGCCAGCAGCTTTAACCCTTCGAGAGGTTTCCATTCCGACCAGCCCCAGCATTTT. Protein sequence: CASSFNPSRGFHSDQPQHF.

The chain has TRBV11-3 and TRBJ2-4; D not resolved. This CDR3 spans 14 amino acids. V lost 5 bases to trimming and J lost 0 bases, with 8 bases between them. Germline CDR1 and CDR2: SGHNT and YENEEA. Here the CDR3 reads CASSPQLAKNIQYF. The CDR3 nucleotides are TGTGCCAGCAGCCCTCAGTTAGCCAAAAACATTCAGTACTTC.